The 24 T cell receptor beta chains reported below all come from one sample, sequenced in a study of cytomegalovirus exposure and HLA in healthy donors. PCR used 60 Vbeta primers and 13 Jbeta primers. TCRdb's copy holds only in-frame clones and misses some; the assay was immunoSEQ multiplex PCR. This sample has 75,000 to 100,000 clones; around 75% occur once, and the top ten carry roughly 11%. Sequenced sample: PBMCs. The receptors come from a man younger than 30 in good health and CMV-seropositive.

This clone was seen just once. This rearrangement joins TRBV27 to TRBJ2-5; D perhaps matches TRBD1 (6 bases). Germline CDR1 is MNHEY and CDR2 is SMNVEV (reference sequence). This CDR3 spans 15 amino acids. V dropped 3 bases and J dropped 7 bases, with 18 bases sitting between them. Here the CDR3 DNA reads TGTGCCAGCAGTTTTACAGGGCCCGGCACCGGGACCCAGTACTTC. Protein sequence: CASSFTGPGTGTQYF.

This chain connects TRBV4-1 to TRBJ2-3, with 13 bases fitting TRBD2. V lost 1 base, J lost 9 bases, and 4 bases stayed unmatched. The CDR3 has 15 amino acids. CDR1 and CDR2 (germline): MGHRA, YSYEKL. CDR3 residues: CASSQVVTSGGTQYF. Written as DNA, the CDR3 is TGCGCCAGCAGCCAAGTGGTGACTAGCGGGGGGACGCAGTATTTT.

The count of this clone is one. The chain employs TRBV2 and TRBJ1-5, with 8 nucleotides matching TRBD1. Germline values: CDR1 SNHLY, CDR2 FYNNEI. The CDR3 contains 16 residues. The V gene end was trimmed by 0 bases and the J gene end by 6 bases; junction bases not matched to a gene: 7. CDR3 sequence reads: CASSEARTGGGQPQHF. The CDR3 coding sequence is TGTGCCAGCAGTGAAGCGCGCACAGGGGGAGGTCAGCCCCAGCATTTT.

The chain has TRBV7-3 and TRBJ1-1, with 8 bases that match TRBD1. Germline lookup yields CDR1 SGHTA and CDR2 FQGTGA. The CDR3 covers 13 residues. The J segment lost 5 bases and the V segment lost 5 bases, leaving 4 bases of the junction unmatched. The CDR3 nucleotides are TGTGCCAGCAGCCTGGACAGGGTAACTGAAGCTTTCTTT. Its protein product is CASSLDRVTEAFF.

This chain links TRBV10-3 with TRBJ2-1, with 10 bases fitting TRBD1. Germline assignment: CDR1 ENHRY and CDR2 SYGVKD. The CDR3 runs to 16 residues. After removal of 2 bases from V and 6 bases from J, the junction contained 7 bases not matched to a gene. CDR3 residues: CAISENRDRGTNEQFF. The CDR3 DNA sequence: TGTGCCATCAGTGAGAACCGGGACAGGGGTACCAATGAGCAGTTCTTC.

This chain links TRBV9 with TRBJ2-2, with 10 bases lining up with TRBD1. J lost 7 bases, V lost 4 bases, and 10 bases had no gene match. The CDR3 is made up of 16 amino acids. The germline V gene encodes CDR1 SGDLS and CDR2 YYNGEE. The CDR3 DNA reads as TGTGCCAGCAGCCTCACCGGGACAGGGGACGTCGGGGAGCTGTTTTTT. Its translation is CASSLTGTGDVGELFF.

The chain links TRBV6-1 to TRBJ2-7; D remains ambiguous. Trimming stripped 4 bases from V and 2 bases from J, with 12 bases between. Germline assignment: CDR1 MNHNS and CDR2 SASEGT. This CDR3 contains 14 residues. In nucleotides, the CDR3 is TGTGCCAGCAGTGGTACATTGGTCCCCTACGAGCAGTACTTC. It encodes CASSGTLVPYEQYF.

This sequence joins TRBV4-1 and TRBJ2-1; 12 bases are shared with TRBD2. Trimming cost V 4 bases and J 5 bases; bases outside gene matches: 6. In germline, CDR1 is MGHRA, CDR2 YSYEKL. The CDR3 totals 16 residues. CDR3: CASSLGLAGLNNEQFF. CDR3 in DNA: TGCGCCAGCAGCCTTGGACTAGCGGGATTAAACAATGAGCAGTTCTTC.

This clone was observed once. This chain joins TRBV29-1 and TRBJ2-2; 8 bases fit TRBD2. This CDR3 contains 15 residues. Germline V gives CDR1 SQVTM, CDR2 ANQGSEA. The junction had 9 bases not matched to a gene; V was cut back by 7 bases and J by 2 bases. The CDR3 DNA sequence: TGCAGCGGCATACTAGCGGCTGTTAACACCGGGGAGCTGTTTTTT. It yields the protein CSGILAAVNTGELFF.

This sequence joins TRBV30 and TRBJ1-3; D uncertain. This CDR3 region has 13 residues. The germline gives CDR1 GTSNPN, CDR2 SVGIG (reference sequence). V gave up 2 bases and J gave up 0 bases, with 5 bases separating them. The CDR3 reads CAWSSYSGNTIYF. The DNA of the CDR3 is TGTGCCTGGAGTAGCTACTCTGGAAACACCATATATTTT.

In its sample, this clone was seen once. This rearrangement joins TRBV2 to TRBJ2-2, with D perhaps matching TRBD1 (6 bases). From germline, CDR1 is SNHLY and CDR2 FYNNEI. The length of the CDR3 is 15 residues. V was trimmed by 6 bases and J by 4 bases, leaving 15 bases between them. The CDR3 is CASRQAPDSTGELFF. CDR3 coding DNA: TGTGCCAGCAGGCAGGCCCCGGACAGCACCGGGGAGCTGTTTTTT.

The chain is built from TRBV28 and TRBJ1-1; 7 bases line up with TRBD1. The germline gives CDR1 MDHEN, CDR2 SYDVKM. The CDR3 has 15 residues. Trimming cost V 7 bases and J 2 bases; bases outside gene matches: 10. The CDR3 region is CASTLSGTANTEAFF. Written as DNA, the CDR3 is TGTGCCAGCACGCTGTCAGGGACAGCAAACACTGAAGCTTTCTTT.

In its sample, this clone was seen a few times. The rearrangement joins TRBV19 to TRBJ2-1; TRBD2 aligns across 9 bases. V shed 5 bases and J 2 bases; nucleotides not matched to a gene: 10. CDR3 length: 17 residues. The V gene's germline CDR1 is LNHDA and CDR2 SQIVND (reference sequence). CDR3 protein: CASSECPRGGAYNEQFF. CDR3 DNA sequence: TGTGCCAGTAGTGAGTGCCCCCGCGGGGGGGCCTACAATGAGCAGTTCTTC.

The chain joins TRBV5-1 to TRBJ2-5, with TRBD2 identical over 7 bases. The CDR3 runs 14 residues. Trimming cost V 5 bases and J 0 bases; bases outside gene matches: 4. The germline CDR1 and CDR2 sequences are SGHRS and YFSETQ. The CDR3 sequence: CASSRAGDQETQYF. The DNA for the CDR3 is TGCGCCAGCAGTCGGGCGGGGGACCAAGAGACCCAGTACTTC.

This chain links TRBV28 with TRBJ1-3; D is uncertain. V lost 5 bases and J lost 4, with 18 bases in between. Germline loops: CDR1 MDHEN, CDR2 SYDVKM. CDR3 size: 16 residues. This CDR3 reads CASSPNRQASGNTIYF. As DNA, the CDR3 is TGTGCCAGCAGTCCGAATCGCCAGGCTTCCGGAAACACCATATATTTT.

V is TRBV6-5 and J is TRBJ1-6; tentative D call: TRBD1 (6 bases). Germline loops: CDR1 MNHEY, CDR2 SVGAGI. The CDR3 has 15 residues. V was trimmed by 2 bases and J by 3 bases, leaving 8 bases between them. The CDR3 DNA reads TGTGCCAGCAGTTACGTGGACAGCTATAATTCACCCCTCCACTTT. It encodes CASSYVDSYNSPLHF.

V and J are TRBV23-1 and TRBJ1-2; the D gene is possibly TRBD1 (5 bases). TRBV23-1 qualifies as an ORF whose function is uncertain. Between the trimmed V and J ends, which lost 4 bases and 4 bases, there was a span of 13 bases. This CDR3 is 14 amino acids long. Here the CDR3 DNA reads TGCGCCAGCAGTCGTCCGGACATTCGCTATGGCTACACCTTC. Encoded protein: CASSRPDIRYGYTF.

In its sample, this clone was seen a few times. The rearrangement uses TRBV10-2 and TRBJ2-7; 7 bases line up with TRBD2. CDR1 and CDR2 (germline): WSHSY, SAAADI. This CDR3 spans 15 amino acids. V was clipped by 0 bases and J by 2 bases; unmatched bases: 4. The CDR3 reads CASSESRTRAYEQYF. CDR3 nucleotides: TGCGCCAGCAGTGAGTCGCGGACTAGGGCCTACGAGCAGTACTTC.

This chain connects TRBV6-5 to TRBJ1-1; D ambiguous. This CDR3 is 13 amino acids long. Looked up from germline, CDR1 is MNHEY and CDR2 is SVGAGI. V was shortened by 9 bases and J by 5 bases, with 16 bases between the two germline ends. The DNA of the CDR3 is TGTGCCAGTATAACACCTACGGGGACTGAAGCTTTCTTT. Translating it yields CASITPTGTEAFF.

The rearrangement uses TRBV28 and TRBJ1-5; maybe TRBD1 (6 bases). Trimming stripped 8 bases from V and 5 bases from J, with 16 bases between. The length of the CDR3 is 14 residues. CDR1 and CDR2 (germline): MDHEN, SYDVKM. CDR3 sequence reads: CASLLEGGDQPQHF. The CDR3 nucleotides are TGTGCCAGCCTCCTAGAGGGGGGGGATCAGCCCCAGCATTTT.

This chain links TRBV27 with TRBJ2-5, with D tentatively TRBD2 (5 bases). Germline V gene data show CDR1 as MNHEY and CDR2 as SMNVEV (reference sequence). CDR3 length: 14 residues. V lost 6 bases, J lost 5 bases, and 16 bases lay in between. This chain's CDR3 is CASRDLASGETQYF. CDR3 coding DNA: TGTGCCAGCAGGGACCTAGCTTCCGGGGAGACCCAGTACTTC.

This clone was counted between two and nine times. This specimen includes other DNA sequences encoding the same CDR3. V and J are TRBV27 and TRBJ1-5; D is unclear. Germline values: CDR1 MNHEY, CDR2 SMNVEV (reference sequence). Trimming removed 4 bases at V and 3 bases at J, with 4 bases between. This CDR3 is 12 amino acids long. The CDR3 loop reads CASSSVNQPQHF. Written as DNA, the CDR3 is TGTGCCAGCAGTTCGGTCAATCAGCCCCAGCATTTT.

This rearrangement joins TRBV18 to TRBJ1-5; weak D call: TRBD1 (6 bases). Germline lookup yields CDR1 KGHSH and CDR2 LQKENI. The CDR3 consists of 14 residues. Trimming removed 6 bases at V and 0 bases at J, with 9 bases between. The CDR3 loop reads CASSMDSSNQPQHF. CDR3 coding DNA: TGTGCCAGCTCGATGGACAGTAGCAATCAGCCCCAGCATTTT.

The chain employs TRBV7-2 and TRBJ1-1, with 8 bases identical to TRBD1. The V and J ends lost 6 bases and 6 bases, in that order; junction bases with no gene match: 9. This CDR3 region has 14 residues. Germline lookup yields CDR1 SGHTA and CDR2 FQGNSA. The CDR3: CASSSYDRGPEAFF. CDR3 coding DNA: TGTGCCAGCAGTTCCTACGACAGGGGCCCTGAAGCTTTCTTT. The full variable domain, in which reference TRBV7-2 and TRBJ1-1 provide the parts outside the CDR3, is GAGVSQSPSNKVTEKGKDVELRCDPISGHTALYWYRQSLGQGLEFLIYFQGNSAPDKSGLPSDRFSAERTGGSVSTLTIQRTQQEDSAVYLCASSSYDRGPEAFFGQGTRLTVV.